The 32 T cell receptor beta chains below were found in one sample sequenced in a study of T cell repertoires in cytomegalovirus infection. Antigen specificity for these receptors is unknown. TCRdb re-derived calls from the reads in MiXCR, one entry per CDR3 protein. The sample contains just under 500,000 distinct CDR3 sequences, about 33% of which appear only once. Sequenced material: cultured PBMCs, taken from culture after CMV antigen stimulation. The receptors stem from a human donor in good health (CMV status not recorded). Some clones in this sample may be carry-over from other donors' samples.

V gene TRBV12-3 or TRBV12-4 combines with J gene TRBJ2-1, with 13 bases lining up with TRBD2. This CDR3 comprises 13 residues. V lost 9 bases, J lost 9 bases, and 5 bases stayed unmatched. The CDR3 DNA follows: TGTGCCAGTCGGACTAGCGGGAGATTTGAGCAGTTCTTC. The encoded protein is CASRTSGRFEQFF.

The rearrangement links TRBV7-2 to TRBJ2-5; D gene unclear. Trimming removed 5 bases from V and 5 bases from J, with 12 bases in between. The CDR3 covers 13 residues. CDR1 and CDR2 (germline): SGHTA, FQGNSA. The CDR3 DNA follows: TGTACCAGCAGCCAGGCCGTTAGTGAGACCCAGTACTTC. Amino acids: CTSSQAVSETQYF.

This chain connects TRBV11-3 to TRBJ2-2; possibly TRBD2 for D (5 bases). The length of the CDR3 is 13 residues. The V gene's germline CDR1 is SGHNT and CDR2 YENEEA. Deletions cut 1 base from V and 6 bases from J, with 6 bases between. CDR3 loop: CASSLGGPGELFF. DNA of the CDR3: TGTGCCAGCAGCTTAGGAGGGCCCGGGGAGCTGTTTTTT.

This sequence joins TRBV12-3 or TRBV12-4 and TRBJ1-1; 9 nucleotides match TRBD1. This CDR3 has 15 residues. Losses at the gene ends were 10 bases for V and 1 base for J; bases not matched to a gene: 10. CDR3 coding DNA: TGTGCCACCCTCCGGGACAGGGTCGGGAACACTGAAGCTTTCTTT. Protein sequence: CATLRDRVGNTEAFF.

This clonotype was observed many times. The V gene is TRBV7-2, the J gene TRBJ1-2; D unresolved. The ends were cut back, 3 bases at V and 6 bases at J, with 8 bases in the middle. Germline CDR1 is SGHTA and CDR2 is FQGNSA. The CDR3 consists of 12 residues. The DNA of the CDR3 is TGTGCCAGCAGCTTCTATCTTGATGGCTACACCTTC. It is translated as CASSFYLDGYTF.

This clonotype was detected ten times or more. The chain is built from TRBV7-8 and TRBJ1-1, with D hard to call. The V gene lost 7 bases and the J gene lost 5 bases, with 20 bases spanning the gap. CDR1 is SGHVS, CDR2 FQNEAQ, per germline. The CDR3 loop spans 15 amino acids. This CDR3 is CASNTGRASKTEAFF. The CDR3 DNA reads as TGTGCCAGCAACACCGGGCGGGCGAGTAAGACTGAAGCTTTCTTT. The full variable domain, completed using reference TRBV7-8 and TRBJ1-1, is GAGVSQSPRYKVAKRGQDVALRCDPISGHVSLFWYQQALGQGPEFLTYFQNEAQLDKSGLPSDRFFAERPEGSVSTLKIQRTQQEDSAVYLCASNTGRASKTEAFFGQGTRLTVV.

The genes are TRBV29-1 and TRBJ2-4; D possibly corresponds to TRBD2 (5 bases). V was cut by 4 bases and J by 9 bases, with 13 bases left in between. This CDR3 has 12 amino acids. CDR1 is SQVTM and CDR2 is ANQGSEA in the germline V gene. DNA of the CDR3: TGCAGCGTTGTTCCCCAGAGCGGCATTCAGTACTTC. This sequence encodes CSVVPQSGIQYF.

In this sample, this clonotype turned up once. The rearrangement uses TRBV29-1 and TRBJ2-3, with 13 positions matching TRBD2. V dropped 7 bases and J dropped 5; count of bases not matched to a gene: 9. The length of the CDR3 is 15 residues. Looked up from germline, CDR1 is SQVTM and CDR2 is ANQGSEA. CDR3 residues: CSAHGLAGVGDTQYF. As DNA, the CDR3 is TGCAGCGCCCACGGACTAGCGGGAGTGGGAGATACGCAGTATTTT.

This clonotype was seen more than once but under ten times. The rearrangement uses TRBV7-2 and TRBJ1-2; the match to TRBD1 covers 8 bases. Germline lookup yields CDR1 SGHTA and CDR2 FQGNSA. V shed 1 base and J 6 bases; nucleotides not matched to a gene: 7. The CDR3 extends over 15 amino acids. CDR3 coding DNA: TGTGCCAGCAGCTTAGAACAGGGGGTCGCCAATGGCTACACCTTC. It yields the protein CASSLEQGVANGYTF.

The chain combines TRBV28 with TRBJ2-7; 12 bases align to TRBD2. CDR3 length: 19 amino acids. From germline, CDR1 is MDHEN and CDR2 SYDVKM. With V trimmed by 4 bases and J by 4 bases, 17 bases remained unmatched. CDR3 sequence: CASSSGVGTSGLRGYEQYF. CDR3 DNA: TGTGCCAGCAGTTCCGGGGTCGGGACTAGCGGGCTCCGGGGTTACGAGCAGTACTTC.

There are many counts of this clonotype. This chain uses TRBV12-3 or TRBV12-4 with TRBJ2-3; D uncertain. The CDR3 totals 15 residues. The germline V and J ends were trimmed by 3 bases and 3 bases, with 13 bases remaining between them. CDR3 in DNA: TGTGCCAGCAGTTTTGCGGCTGGGAAGACAGATACGCAGTATTTT. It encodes CASSFAAGKTDTQYF.

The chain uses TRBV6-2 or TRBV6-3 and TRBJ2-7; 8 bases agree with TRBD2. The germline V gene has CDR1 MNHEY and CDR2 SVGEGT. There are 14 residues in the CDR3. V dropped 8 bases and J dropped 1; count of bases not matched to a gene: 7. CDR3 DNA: TGTGCCAGCCATAAACTAGCGGAGTCCTACGAGCAGTACTTC. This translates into CASHKLAESYEQYF.

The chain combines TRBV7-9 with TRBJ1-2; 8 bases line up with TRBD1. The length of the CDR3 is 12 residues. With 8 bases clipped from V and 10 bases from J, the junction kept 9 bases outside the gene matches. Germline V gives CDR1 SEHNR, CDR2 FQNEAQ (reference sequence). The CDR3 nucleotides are TGTGCCAGCGACGAGGGACAGGCACACTACACCTTC. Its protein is CASDEGQAHYTF.

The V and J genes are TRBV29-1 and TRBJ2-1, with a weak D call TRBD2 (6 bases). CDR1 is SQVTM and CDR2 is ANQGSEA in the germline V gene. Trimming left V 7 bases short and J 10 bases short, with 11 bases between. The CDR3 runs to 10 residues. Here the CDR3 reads CSGGEIEQFF. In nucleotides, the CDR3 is TGCAGCGGGGGGGAGATAGAGCAGTTCTTC.

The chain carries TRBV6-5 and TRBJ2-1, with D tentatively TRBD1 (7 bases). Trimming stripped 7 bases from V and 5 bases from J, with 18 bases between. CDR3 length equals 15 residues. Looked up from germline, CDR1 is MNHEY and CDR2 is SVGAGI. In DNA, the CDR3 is TGTGCCAGCAAGGGGGGACAGTCAGGTCACAATGAGCAGTTCTTC. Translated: CASKGGQSGHNEQFF.

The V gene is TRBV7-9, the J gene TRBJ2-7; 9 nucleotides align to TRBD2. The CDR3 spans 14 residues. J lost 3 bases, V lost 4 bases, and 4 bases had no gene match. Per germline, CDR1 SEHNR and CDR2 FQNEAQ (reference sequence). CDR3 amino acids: CASSSLTSGYEQYV. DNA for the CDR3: TGTGCCAGCAGCTCTCTGACTAGCGGCTACGAGCAGTACGTC.

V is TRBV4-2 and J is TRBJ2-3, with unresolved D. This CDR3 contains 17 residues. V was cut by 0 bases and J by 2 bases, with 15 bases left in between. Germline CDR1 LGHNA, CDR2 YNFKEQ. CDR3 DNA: TGTGCCAGCAGCCAAGACTCGAAGCTCCTACACACAGATACGCAGTATTTT. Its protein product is CASSQDSKLLHTDTQYF.

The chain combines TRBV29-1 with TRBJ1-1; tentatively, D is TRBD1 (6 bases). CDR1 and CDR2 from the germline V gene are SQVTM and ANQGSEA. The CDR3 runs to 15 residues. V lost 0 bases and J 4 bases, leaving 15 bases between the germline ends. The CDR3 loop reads CSVEDLAGAATEAFF. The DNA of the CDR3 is TGCAGCGTTGAAGATCTGGCGGGGGCGGCCACTGAAGCTTTCTTT. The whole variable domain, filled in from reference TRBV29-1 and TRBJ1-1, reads SAVISQKPSRDICQRGTSLTIQCQVDSQVTMMFWYRQQPGQSLTLIATANQGSEATYESGFVIDKFPISRPNLTFSTLTVSNMSPEDSSIYLCSVEDLAGAATEAFFGQGTRLTVV.

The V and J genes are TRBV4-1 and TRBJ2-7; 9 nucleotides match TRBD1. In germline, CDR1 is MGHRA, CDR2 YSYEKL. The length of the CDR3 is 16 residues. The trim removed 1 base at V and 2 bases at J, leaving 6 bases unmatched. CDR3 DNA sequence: TGCGCCAGCAGCCAAGGGGGGGACAGGGTCACCTACGAGCAGTACTTC. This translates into CASSQGGDRVTYEQYF.

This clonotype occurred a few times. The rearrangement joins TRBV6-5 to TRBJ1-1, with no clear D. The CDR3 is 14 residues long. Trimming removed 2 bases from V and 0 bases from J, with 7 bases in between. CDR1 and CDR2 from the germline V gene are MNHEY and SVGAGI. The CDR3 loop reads CASSYHSMNTEAFF. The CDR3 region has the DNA TGTGCCAGCAGTTACCACAGTATGAACACTGAAGCTTTCTTT.

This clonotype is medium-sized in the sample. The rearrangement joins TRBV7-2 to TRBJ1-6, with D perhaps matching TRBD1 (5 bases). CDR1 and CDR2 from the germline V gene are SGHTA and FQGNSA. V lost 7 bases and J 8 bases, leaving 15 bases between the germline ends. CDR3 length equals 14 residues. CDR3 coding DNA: TGTGCCAGCACCGCGGACTTAGGGGATTCACCCCTCCACTTT. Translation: CASTADLGDSPLHF.

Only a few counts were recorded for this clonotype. The DNA for the CDR3 is TGTGCCAGCAGCATGACCCCTCCCTACGAGCAGTACTTC. It translates to CASSMTPPYEQYF. The chain carries TRBV7-4 and TRBJ2-7; no definite D call. The CDR3 has 13 residues. Trimming left V 5 bases short and J 2 bases short, with 10 bases between. Looked up from germline, CDR1 is SGHVT and CDR2 is SQSDAQ.

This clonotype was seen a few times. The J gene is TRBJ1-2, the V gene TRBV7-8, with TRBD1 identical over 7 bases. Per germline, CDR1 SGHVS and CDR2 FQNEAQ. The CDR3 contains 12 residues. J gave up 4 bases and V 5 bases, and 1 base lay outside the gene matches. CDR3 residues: CASSRDSYGYTF. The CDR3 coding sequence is TGTGCCAGCAGCCGGGACAGCTATGGCTACACCTTC.

CDR3 protein: CASSLARGRGEQYF. Here the CDR3 DNA reads TGTGCCAGCAGCTTAGCTAGGGGCCGGGGGGAGCAGTACTTC. This chain links TRBV11-2 with TRBJ2-7; D perhaps matches TRBD2 (6 bases). Trimming left V 1 base short and J 7 bases short, with 14 bases between. The CDR3 is 14 amino acids. Germline V gives CDR1 SGHAT, CDR2 FQNNGV.

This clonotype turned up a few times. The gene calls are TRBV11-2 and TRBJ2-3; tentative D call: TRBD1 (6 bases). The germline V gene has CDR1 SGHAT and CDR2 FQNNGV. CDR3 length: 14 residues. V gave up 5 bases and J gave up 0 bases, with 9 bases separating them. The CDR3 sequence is CASSQGQSTDTQYF. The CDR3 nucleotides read TGTGCCAGCAGCCAAGGACAGAGCACAGATACGCAGTATTTT.

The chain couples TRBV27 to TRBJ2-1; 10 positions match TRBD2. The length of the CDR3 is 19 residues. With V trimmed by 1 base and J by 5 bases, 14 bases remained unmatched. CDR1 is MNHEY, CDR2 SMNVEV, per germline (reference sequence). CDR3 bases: TGTGCCAGCAGTTTATTTTGGTGGGCTAGCGGGGGTAGAAACAATGAGCAGTTCTTC. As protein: CASSLFWWASGGRNNEQFF.

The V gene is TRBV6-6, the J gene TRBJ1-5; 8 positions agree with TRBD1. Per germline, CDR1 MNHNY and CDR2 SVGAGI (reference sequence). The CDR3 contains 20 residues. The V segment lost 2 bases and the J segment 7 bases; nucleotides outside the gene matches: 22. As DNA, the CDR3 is TGTGCCAGCAGTTACCTAACCCACGGGACGGCAGGGGGCAGACTACAGCCCCAGCATTTT. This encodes CASSYLTHGTAGGRLQPQHF.

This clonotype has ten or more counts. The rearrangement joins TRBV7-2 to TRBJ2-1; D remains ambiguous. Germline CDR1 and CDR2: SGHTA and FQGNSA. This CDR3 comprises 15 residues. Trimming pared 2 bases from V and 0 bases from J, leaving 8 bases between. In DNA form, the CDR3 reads TGTGCCAGCAGCTTACTCCCGAGCTCCTACAATGAGCAGTTCTTC. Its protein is CASSLLPSSYNEQFF.

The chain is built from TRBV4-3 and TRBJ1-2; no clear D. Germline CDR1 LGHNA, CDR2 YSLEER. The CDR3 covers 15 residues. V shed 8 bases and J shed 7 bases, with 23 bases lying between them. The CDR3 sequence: CASRPGNLGSGGYTF. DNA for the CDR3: TGCGCCAGCCGACCGGGAAATCTTGGTTCGGGTGGCTACACCTTC.

The chain's CDR3 is CASSLGYRVGREKLFF. In DNA form, the CDR3 reads TGTGCCAGCAGCTTAGGATACAGGGTTGGAAGAGAAAAACTGTTTTTT. The chain has TRBV7-3 and TRBJ1-4; possible D gene TRBD1, 6 bases. Between the trimmed V and J ends, which lost 2 bases and 8 bases, there was a span of 18 bases. Germline V gene sequence: CDR1 SGHTA, CDR2 FQGTGA. The CDR3 runs 16 residues.

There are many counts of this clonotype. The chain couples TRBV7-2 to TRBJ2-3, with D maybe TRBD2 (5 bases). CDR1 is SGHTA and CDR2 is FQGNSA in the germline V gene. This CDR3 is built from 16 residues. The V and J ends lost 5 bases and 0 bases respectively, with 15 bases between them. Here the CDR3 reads CASSPTRFSSTDTQYF. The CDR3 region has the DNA TGTGCCAGCAGCCCCACTAGATTTTCTAGCACAGATACGCAGTATTTT.

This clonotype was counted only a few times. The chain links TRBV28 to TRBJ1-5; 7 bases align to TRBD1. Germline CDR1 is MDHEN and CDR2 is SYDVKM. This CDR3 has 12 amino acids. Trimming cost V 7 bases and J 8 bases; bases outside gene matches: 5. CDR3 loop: CASKIDREPQHF. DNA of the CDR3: TGTGCCAGCAAAATCGACAGGGAGCCCCAGCATTTT.